The 2 T cell receptor beta chains given below trace back to one sample, sequenced in a study of blood T cell repertoires in COVID-19 (TCRdb year 2020). Libraries were prepared through the immunoSEQ multiplex PCR assay. TCRdb stores this immuneACCESS table with in-frame sequences only. Part of the clones is absent; in the studies checked, under half of the shortfall reflects unresolved V genes, and no reason is known for the rest. Counted in this sample were 150,000 to 200,000 clones; roughly 80% of them appeared once. Of the sample, about 6.5% is held by the ten largest clones. Sequencing used peripheral blood. All receptors come from a woman in her thirties or forties with COVID-19, enrolled during active disease.

The chain combines TRBV5-6 with TRBJ1-2; D uncertain. The ends were cut back, 0 bases at V and 0 bases at J, with 6 bases in the middle. The CDR3 runs to 14 residues. The germline gives CDR1 SGHDT, CDR2 YYEEEE. This CDR3 reads CASSLDTTNYGYTF. The CDR3 DNA sequence: TGTGCCAGCAGCTTGGACACCACTAACTATGGCTACACCTTC.

This clone turned up a few times. This CDR3 reads CASSRESMNTEAFF. CDR3 nucleotide sequence: TGTGCCAGCAGCCGAGAAAGCATGAACACTGAAGCTTTCTTT. The rearrangement joins TRBV5-4 to TRBJ1-1; the D is unclear. This CDR3 contains 14 residues. The germline V gene encodes CDR1 SGHNT and CDR2 YYREEE (reference sequence). The germline V and J ends were trimmed by 4 bases and 0 bases, with 10 bases remaining between them.